This TCR beta chain was sequenced during a study of T cell responses to AZD1222 COVID-19 vaccine. There are 17 residues in the CDR3. Germline lookup yields CDR1 SGHKS and CDR2 YYEKEE (reference sequence). The trim removed 3 bases at V and 5 bases at J, leaving 8 bases unmatched. Overall study findings and caveats: With dominance at 160-218 and 743-854, vaccine-associated CD4 TCRs spanned spike. Only after the peak T cell response were repertoires sampled. Nearly half of the spike-specific TCRs reportedly recognize variant regions that carry no mutations.

On this clone: The antigen remains undetermined.

The repertoire was sequenced with immunoSEQ multiplex PCR; TCRdb's copy has only in-frame clones and lacks some. This repertoire shows about 190,000 clones, over 70% found once; its top ten account for about 2.5%. Sequences were derived from peripheral blood, sampled on day 0 of MenACWY control vaccination. The source of this sequence is an adult in good health. The chain is built from TRBV5-5 and TRBJ2-2; 12 nucleotides line up with TRBD2. The DNA of the CDR3 is TGTGCCAGCAGCTCAGGACTAGCGGGGCATGGGACCGGGGAGCTGTTTTTT. Translating gives CASSSGLAGHGTGELFF.